The 7 T cell receptor beta chains below come from one sample, sequenced in a study of blood T cell repertoires in COVID-19. Libraries were prepared by immunoSEQ multiplex PCR; TCRdb keeps only in-frame clonotypes and omits some of them. The table shows about 140,000 clones, with approximately 85% occurring only once. Sequencing was performed on peripheral blood. The receptor set was obtained from a human donor with acute or convalescent COVID-19. The donor label of this sample is uncertain.

This chain uses TRBV11-2 with TRBJ2-2; TRBD2 agrees at 10 bases. This CDR3 is 16 amino acids long. CDR1 and CDR2 (germline): SGHAT, FQNNGV. V was pared by 2 bases and J by 7 bases, with 7 bases of the junction left unmatched. The CDR3: CASSLRSASGGGELFF. The CDR3 DNA sequence: TGTGCCAGCAGCTTACGGTCTGCTAGCGGGGGCGGGGAGCTGTTTTTT.

The rearrangement links TRBV28 to TRBJ2-7; 8 nucleotides match TRBD1. V shed 10 bases and J 6 bases; nucleotides not matched to a gene: 20. Germline lookup yields CDR1 MDHEN and CDR2 SYDVKM. This CDR3 contains 16 residues. CDR3 coding DNA: TGTGCCACCATCAATACTCTCGGACAGGGTTTTGTCGAGCAGTACTTC. Translated, it gives CATINTLGQGFVEQYF.

The chain is built from TRBV4-2 and TRBJ2-4, with TRBD2 identical over 8 bases. V was pared by 1 base and J by 1 base, with 24 bases of the junction left unmatched. The CDR3 is made up of 23 amino acids. CDR1 is LGHNA and CDR2 is YNFKEQ in the germline V gene. This CDR3 is CASSQVLSYGYDERENAKNIQYF. The CDR3, as DNA: TGTGCCAGCAGCCAAGTTTTATCCTATGGTTATGACGAGCGGGAGAACGCCAAAAACATTCAGTACTTC.

The J gene is TRBJ1-2, the V gene TRBV7-2; D remains ambiguous. Per germline, CDR1 SGHTA and CDR2 FQGNSA. Deletions cut 7 bases from V and 4 bases from J, with 16 bases between. This CDR3 contains 14 residues. This CDR3 reads CASTSPIPSYGYTF. CDR3 in DNA: TGTGCCAGCACCTCACCAATTCCGAGCTATGGCTACACCTTC.

CDR3 nucleotides: TGTGCCAGCAGGGAGGGTTCCTATGGCTACACCTTC. Its protein product is CASREGSYGYTF. This chain links TRBV6-5 with TRBJ1-2; D uncertain. V lost 6 bases to trimming and J lost 4 bases, with 9 bases between them. There are 12 residues in the CDR3. The V gene's germline CDR1 is MNHEY and CDR2 SVGAGI.

The sample holds one count of this clone. J is TRBJ2-3 and V is TRBV6-2 or TRBV6-3; TRBD2 aligns across 12 bases. The CDR3 sequence is 20 residues long. CDR1 MNHEY and CDR2 SVGEGT come from the germline V gene. V was pared by 0 bases and J by 0 bases, with 10 bases of the junction left unmatched. The CDR3 spells CASSYSTSGRSHPSTDTQYF. DNA for the CDR3: TGTGCCAGCAGTTACTCGACTAGCGGGAGAAGTCATCCTAGCACAGATACGCAGTATTTT.

Only a few counts were recorded for this clone. The chain employs TRBV27 and TRBJ1-2, with 11 positions matching TRBD1. J gave up 8 bases and V 4 bases, and 9 bases lay outside the gene matches. Germline assignment: CDR1 MNHEY and CDR2 SMNVEV (reference sequence). The CDR3 totals 15 residues. The CDR3 region has the DNA TGTGCCAGCAGTTCGGACAGGGGGCAATCTGGGGGCTACACCTTC. Translating gives CASSSDRGQSGGYTF.